Below are 32 T cell receptor beta chains sequenced from a single sample in a study of T cell changes during pregnancy in multiple sclerosis. Clones were read by immunoSEQ multiplex PCR, and TCRdb kept only the in-frame ones, dropping some. The data show some 40,000 clones, with 80% to 90% seen just once and more than 0.5% held by the top ten. The sequences come from CD4+ T cells from peripheral blood mononuclear cells, collected in the first trimester of pregnancy. These TCRs come from a female donor with multiple sclerosis, enrolled in a pregnancy study.

The chain combines TRBV2 with TRBJ2-7; 7 bases match TRBD1. The CDR3 loop spans 14 amino acids. V lost 4 bases, J lost 2 bases, and 5 bases stayed unmatched. CDR1 is SNHLY and CDR2 is FYNNEI in the germline V gene. CDR3 sequence reads: CASSAQGQAYEQYF. The CDR3 nucleotides read TGTGCCAGCAGTGCACAGGGGCAAGCCTACGAGCAGTACTTC.

The chain uses TRBV10-1 and TRBJ2-7; D might be TRBD2 (5 bases). Germline V gene lookup returns CDR1 WNHNN and CDR2 SYGVQD (reference sequence). Trimming took 6 bases from V and 6 from J, leaving 27 bases between them. The CDR3 contains 17 residues. This CDR3 reads CASSEDRHAGCTCEQYF. The CDR3, as DNA: TGCGCCAGCAGCGAGGACCGCCACGCGGGTTGTACCTGCGAGCAGTACTTC.

CDR3 sequence reads: CAISGDSERGYTF. The CDR3 nucleotides read TGTGCCATCAGTGGCGACTCCGAACGGGGCTACACCTTC. This sequence joins TRBV10-3 and TRBJ1-2; no clear D gene. CDR3 size: 13 residues. V lost 4 bases to trimming and J lost 8 bases, with 14 bases between them. The germline CDR1 and CDR2 sequences are ENHRY and SYGVKD.

V and J are TRBV7-2 and TRBJ2-7; D might be TRBD1 (5 bases). The CDR3 runs 14 residues. Germline V gene data show CDR1 as SGHTA and CDR2 as FQGNSA. V dropped 5 bases and J dropped 2 bases, with 13 bases sitting between them. The CDR3 loop reads CASSQPGKPYEQYF. In nucleotides, the CDR3 is TGTGCCAGCAGCCAGCCAGGGAAACCCTACGAGCAGTACTTC.

V and J are TRBV6-5 and TRBJ1-2, with a weak D call TRBD1 (5 bases). The CDR3 is 15 residues long. Germline loops: CDR1 MNHEY, CDR2 SVGAGI. Trimming removed 4 bases at V and 6 bases at J, with 18 bases between. CDR3 residues: CASSSLGGGKDGYTF. CDR3 coding DNA: TGTGCCAGCAGTTCGCTGGGGGGGGGTAAGGATGGCTACACCTTC.

V usage is TRBV18 and J usage is TRBJ2-2, with 7 bases that match TRBD2. Germline assignment: CDR1 KGHSH and CDR2 LQKENI. V lost 6 bases, J lost 4 bases, and 11 bases stayed unmatched. CDR3 length: 16 amino acids. CDR3 nucleotide sequence: TGTGCCAGCTCCCCGAATAGCGGGCAGTCCACCGGGGAGCTGTTTTTT. This gives the protein CASSPNSGQSTGELFF.

The V and J genes are TRBV29-1 and TRBJ2-2, with D maybe TRBD1 (5 bases). Trimming removed 4 bases at V and 3 bases at J, with 9 bases between. CDR1 is SQVTM, CDR2 ANQGSEA, per germline. The CDR3 is 13 residues long. CDR3 sequence: CSVGWTYTGELFF. The CDR3 DNA follows: TGCAGCGTTGGCTGGACATACACCGGGGAGCTGTTTTTT.

This clone was seen more than once but under ten times. V is TRBV7-2 and J is TRBJ1-3; D is undetermined. Per germline, CDR1 SGHTA and CDR2 FQGNSA. V was trimmed by 2 bases and J by 3 bases, leaving 5 bases between them. The CDR3 totals 13 residues. CDR3 DNA sequence: TGTGCCAGCAGCTTAAATAATGGAAACACCATATATTTT. This gives the protein CASSLNNGNTIYF.

The CDR3 DNA is TGTGCCAGCAGCGGCGGGACTCGGAACGGGGATACGCAGTATTTT. This codes for CASSGGTRNGDTQYF. The rearrangement uses TRBV9 and TRBJ2-3, with TRBD2 as a possible D gene (6 bases). The length of the CDR3 is 15 residues. Germline V CDR1 and CDR2: SGDLS, YYNGEE. V was clipped by 3 bases and J by 6 bases, with 17 bases between them.

This chain uses TRBV28 with TRBJ2-2, with a possible D match to TRBD1 (5 bases). The germline V gene has CDR1 MDHEN and CDR2 SYDVKM. This CDR3 has 13 residues. The V and J ends lost 4 bases and 7 bases respectively, with 10 bases between them. CDR3 in amino acids: CASSSQVNGELFF. The CDR3 region has the DNA TGTGCCAGCAGTTCACAGGTTAACGGGGAGCTGTTTTTT.

The chain joins TRBV6-6 to TRBJ1-5; D is possibly TRBD1 (5 bases). This CDR3 region has 12 residues. V was shortened by 6 bases and J by 4 bases, with 7 bases between the two germline ends. Germline V gene data show CDR1 as MNHNY and CDR2 as SVGAGI (reference sequence). CDR3 sequence (DNA): TGTGCCAGCAGGGACACAAATCAGCCCCAGCATTTT. It is translated as CASRDTNQPQHF.

The rearrangement links TRBV29-1 to TRBJ2-5, with 7 bases lining up with TRBD1. The V and J ends lost 0 bases and 6 bases, in that order; junction bases with no gene match: 7. CDR1 is SQVTM, CDR2 ANQGSEA, per germline. The CDR3 has 14 residues. CDR3 nucleotides: TGCAGCGTTGAAGATAGAGGGGGCCGGAAGACCCAGTACTTC. Amino acid sequence: CSVEDRGGRKTQYF.

On this clone: Other DNA sequences of this sample code for an identical CDR3. The gene calls are TRBV5-6 and TRBJ2-6; weak D call: TRBD2 (5 bases). The CDR3 totals 17 residues. Trimming left V 2 bases short and J 0 bases short, with 12 bases between. CDR1 and CDR2 from the germline V gene are SGHDT and YYEEEE. The CDR3 protein is CASSFWTGSSGANVLTF. DNA of the CDR3: TGTGCCAGCAGCTTTTGGACGGGGAGCTCTGGGGCCAACGTCCTGACTTTC.

The gene calls are TRBV6-6 and TRBJ2-5, with a weak D call TRBD1 (5 bases). CDR3 length: 13 residues. Trimming took off 8 bases at V and 4 bases at J, with 14 bases between the two ends. The germline CDR1 and CDR2 sequences are MNHNY and SVGAGI (reference sequence). The CDR3 region has the DNA TGTGCCAGCCGCAACGCAGGGTTAGAGACCCAGTACTTC. Its protein product is CASRNAGLETQYF.

The chain employs TRBV19 and TRBJ1-2, with TRBD1 matching 8 bases. This CDR3 spans 18 amino acids. Germline loops: CDR1 LNHDA, CDR2 SQIVND (reference sequence). V trimming: 8 bases; J trimming: 0 bases; junction bases outside the gene matches: 17. CDR3 in amino acids: CASPPAWTGPGSNYGYTF. In DNA, the CDR3 is TGTGCCAGTCCACCCGCTTGGACAGGGCCCGGATCTAACTATGGCTACACCTTC.

The sample holds a few counts of this clone. This chain uses TRBV28 with TRBJ1-1, with TRBD1 matching 7 bases. The V segment lost 1 base and the J segment 8 bases; nucleotides outside the gene matches: 1. CDR3 length equals 12 residues. Germline CDR1 and CDR2: MDHEN and SYDVKM. CDR3 in DNA: TGTGCCAGCAGTTTATTGGACAGGGAAGCTTTCTTT. Its protein product is CASSLLDREAFF.

V is TRBV25-1 and J is TRBJ1-2; a weak D match, TRBD1 (5 bases). Germline CDR1 and CDR2: MGHDK and SYGVNS. V dropped 2 bases and J dropped 3 bases, with 10 bases sitting between them. CDR3 length equals 14 residues. The CDR3 sequence is CASSEQGLDYGYTF. In DNA, the CDR3 is TGTGCCAGCAGTGAACAGGGTTTGGACTATGGCTACACCTTC.

This clone came up a few times. V usage is TRBV10-2 and J usage is TRBJ2-3; TRBD2 matches 16 bases. The CDR3 totals 14 residues. Germline V lookup: CDR1 WSHSY, CDR2 SAAADI. Germline trimming cut 6 bases from V and 10 bases from J; bases unmatched to any gene: 4. The CDR3 DNA reads TGCGCCAGCAGGGGGACTAGCGGGGGGGCATCGCAGTATTTT. It translates to CASRGTSGGASQYF.

J is TRBJ1-1 and V is TRBV7-9; D not resolved. This CDR3 has 13 residues. Germline V lookup: CDR1 SEHNR, CDR2 FQNEAQ (reference sequence). V dropped 5 bases and J dropped 7 bases, with 14 bases sitting between them. The CDR3 DNA reads as TGTGCCAGCAGCACCCAGTCGGGGTATGAAGCTTTCTTT. Translation gives CASSTQSGYEAFF.

The J gene is TRBJ1-2, the V gene TRBV7-6; 10 nucleotides agree with TRBD1. CDR3 length: 14 amino acids. With 0 bases clipped from V and 10 bases from J, the junction kept 5 bases outside the gene matches. From germline, CDR1 is SGHVS and CDR2 FNYEAQ. This chain's CDR3 is CASSLATGGRDYTF. In DNA form, the CDR3 reads TGTGCCAGCAGCTTAGCGACAGGGGGCAGAGACTACACCTTC.

The rearrangement joins TRBV27 to TRBJ2-7; D may be TRBD2 (5 bases). Germline V gene sequence: CDR1 MNHEY, CDR2 SMNVEV (reference sequence). V lost 6 bases, J lost 3 bases, and 15 bases lay in between. The CDR3 loop spans 14 amino acids. The CDR3: CASSSINGDYEQYF. DNA of the CDR3: TGTGCCAGCAGCTCGATCAACGGGGACTACGAGCAGTACTTC.

The chain recombines TRBV5-4 with TRBJ2-3; D is possibly TRBD2 (6 bases). The CDR3 has 14 amino acids. The V end was cut by 3 bases, the J end by 4 bases, with 12 bases between. CDR1 and CDR2 from the germline V gene are SGHNT and YYREEE (reference sequence). CDR3: CASSSAEGPDTQYF. The CDR3 nucleotides are TGTGCCAGCAGCTCGGCGGAGGGACCAGATACGCAGTATTTT. Supplemented by reference TRBV5-4 and TRBJ2-3, the full variable domain reads ETGVTQSPTHLIKTRGQQVTLRCSSQSGHNTVSWYQQALGQGPQFIFQYYREEENGRGNFPPRFSGLQFPNYSSELNVNALELDDSALYLCASSSAEGPDTQYFGPGTRLTVL.

The rearrangement joins TRBV2 to TRBJ1-5, with TRBD1 identical over 12 bases. The CDR3 has 14 amino acids. Germline trimming cut 6 bases from V and 12 bases from J; bases unmatched to any gene: 9. Germline V gene sequence: CDR1 SNHLY, CDR2 FYNNEI. DNA for the CDR3: TGTGCCAGCAGGGGACAGGGGGCGGCGGCCAGCCAGCATTTT. This gives the protein CASRGQGAAASQHF.

This sequence joins TRBV9 and TRBJ2-6, with 8 bases identical to TRBD1. CDR3 length: 19 residues. Unmatched junction bases numbered 13, after V lost 4 bases and J lost 1 base. Germline V lookup: CDR1 SGDLS, CDR2 YYNGEE. The chain's CDR3 is CASSPRTGKFGSGANVLTF. The CDR3 DNA follows: TGTGCCAGCAGCCCACGGACAGGGAAATTCGGGTCTGGGGCCAACGTCCTGACTTTC.

This sequence joins TRBV18 and TRBJ2-2; D unresolved. Deletions cut 0 bases from V and 1 base from J, with 6 bases between. Germline V gene data show CDR1 as KGHSH and CDR2 as LQKENI. This CDR3 contains 15 residues. The CDR3 region has the DNA TGTGCCAGCTCACCACCCCAACAGAACACCGGGGAGCTGTTTTTT. Translation: CASSPPQQNTGELFF. The full variable domain, its missing parts supplied by reference TRBV18 and TRBJ2-2, is NAGVMQNPRHLVRRRGQEARLRCSPMKGHSHVYWYRQLPEEGLKFMVYLQKENIIDESGMPKERFSAEFPKEGPSILRIQQVVRGDSAAYFCASSPPQQNTGELFFGEGSRLTVL.

The chain combines TRBV7-6 with TRBJ2-7; D call uncertain. The CDR3 length is 13 residues. V shed 1 base and J shed 6 bases, with 10 bases lying between them. Germline V lookup: CDR1 SGHVS, CDR2 FNYEAQ. The CDR3 coding sequence is TGTGCCAGCAGCTTAGGCAGGTCTACCGAGCAGTACTTC. Translation gives CASSLGRSTEQYF.

A single count supports this clone. The chain uses TRBV5-8 and TRBJ1-1, with D maybe TRBD1 (6 bases). Germline-derived CDR1 and CDR2 are SGHTS and YDEGEE. V was clipped by 4 bases and J by 0 bases, with 16 bases between them. The CDR3 sequence is 16 residues long. CDR3 protein: CASSRLLGALNTEAFF. CDR3 coding DNA: TGTGCCAGCAGCCGACTCCTGGGGGCACTGAACACTGAAGCTTTCTTT.

The V call is TRBV9, the J call TRBJ2-7, with 9 bases lining up with TRBD1. There are 14 residues in the CDR3. The ends lost 2 bases at V and 1 base at J; junction bases unmatched: 1. The germline V gene encodes CDR1 SGDLS and CDR2 YYNGEE. CDR3 residues: CASSVTGGSYEQYF. CDR3 sequence (DNA): TGTGCCAGCAGCGTGACAGGGGGGTCCTACGAGCAGTACTTC.

The V call is TRBV19, the J call TRBJ1-2, with TRBD1 as a possible D gene (5 bases). This CDR3 region has 14 residues. V was trimmed by 3 bases and J by 8 bases, leaving 16 bases between them. Germline V gene sequence: CDR1 LNHDA, CDR2 SQIVND (reference sequence). CDR3 amino acids: CASSIARAHRGYTF. The CDR3 coding sequence is TGTGCCAGTAGTATCGCCAGGGCCCATCGCGGCTACACCTTC.

The chain recombines TRBV5-1 with TRBJ2-3; 13 bases align to TRBD2. The CDR3 length is 15 residues. V shed 3 bases, J shed 3 bases, and the junction held 1 base outside the gene matches. The germline gives CDR1 SGHRS, CDR2 YFSETQ. CDR3 in DNA: TGCGCCAGCAGCTCGACTAGCGGGAGGACAGATACGCAGTATTTT. The encoded protein is CASSSTSGRTDTQYF.

The rearrangement joins TRBV4-1 to TRBJ1-5; D is possibly TRBD1 (6 bases). Germline CDR1 reads MGHRA; CDR2 reads YSYEKL. CDR3 length equals 18 residues. The V end lost 0 bases, the J end lost 2 bases, and 17 bases lay between the germline ends. The CDR3: CASSQDPQGMDGNQPQHF. DNA of the CDR3: TGCGCCAGCAGCCAAGATCCGCAGGGGATGGATGGCAATCAGCCCCAGCATTTT.

The chain recombines TRBV18 with TRBJ1-1; D is ambiguous. CDR1 KGHSH and CDR2 LQKENI come from the germline V gene. CDR3 size: 13 residues. With 6 bases removed from V and 3 bases from J, the gap between germline ends came to 11 bases. In DNA, the CDR3 is TGTGCCAGCTCCCTCGACCGGGACACTGAAGCTTTCTTT. This gives the protein CASSLDRDTEAFF. The full variable domain, with the rest looked up from reference TRBV18 and TRBJ1-1, is NAGVMQNPRHLVRRRGQEARLRCSPMKGHSHVYWYRQLPEEGLKFMVYLQKENIIDESGMPKERFSAEFPKEGPSILRIQQVVRGDSAAYFCASSLDRDTEAFFGQGTRLTVV.